The clone carrying this T cell receptor beta chain turned up a few times. This specimen comes from a study of T cells in Graves' hyperthyroidism and ophthalmopathy. Amplified TCR beta CDR3 regions derived from RNA transcripts. The study used the HTBI primer set for a first-round RT-PCR of the TCR CDR3. MiXCR was run by TCRdb on the multiplex PCR reads, yielding one entry per CDR3 protein. This repertoire shows some 490,000 distinct CDR3 sequences, around 15% found once; its top ten account for around 32%. Source material for PBMCs was over 7.5 ml fresh peripheral blood. What was sequenced was blood. The source of this sequence is a woman in her thirties with Graves' ophthalmopathy.

CDR3 amino acids: CASSWREGQYNEQFF. The CDR3 DNA reads as TGTGCCAGTAGCTGGCGGGAGGGCCAGTACAATGAGCAGTTCTTC. The rearrangement joins TRBV19 to TRBJ2-1; 9 bases map to TRBD2. V was pared by 6 bases and J by 4 bases, with 7 bases of the junction left unmatched. This CDR3 contains 15 residues. Germline-derived CDR1 and CDR2 are LNHDA and SQIVND (reference sequence).